Shown below are 9 T cell receptor beta chains from a single sample sequenced in a study of low-dose radiotherapy and immunotherapy resistance in tumors. The time point: after trial treatment. Treatment here: LDRT plus nivolumab, ipilimumab, low-dose cyclophosphamide and aspirin (RACIN trial). Alpha and beta chains were covered, as first-strand cDNA relied on TRAV- and TRBV-specific primers. TCRs underwent around 18 PCR cycles of amplification with a constant-region primer and V-primer adapter. Via MiXCR, TCRdb re-called the reads, giving one row per CDR3 protein. The sample has about 97,000 distinct CDR3 sequences, around 21% seen once. Sequencing used PBMCs, obtained after low-dose radiotherapy plus immunotherapy. The origin of the receptors is a male donor with prostate cancer.

This clonotype has at least ten counts. This chain connects TRBV30 to TRBJ2-1; 10 bases are a match to TRBD2. Germline-derived CDR1 and CDR2 are GTSNPN and SVGIG (reference sequence). The CDR3 is 15 residues long. The V gene end was trimmed by 0 bases and the J gene end by 3 bases; junction bases not matched to a gene: 2. The CDR3 DNA follows: TGTGCCTGGAGTGTACCTAGCGGGGGCTACAATGAGCAGTTCTTC. Amino acids: CAWSVPSGGYNEQFF.

This clonotype has at least ten counts. The V and J genes are TRBV6-1 and TRBJ1-2, with D uncertain. The V and J ends lost 0 bases and 2 bases respectively, with 10 bases between them. The CDR3 totals 15 residues. CDR1 and CDR2 (germline): MNHNS, SASEGT. CDR3 region: CASSEASGANYGYTF. CDR3 sequence (DNA): TGTGCCAGCAGTGAAGCGTCAGGAGCAAACTATGGCTACACCTTC.

In its sample, this clonotype was seen many times. The V call is TRBV5-4, the J call TRBJ2-7; tentative D call: TRBD1 (5 bases). This CDR3 is 12 amino acids long. Germline lookup yields CDR1 SGHNT and CDR2 YYREEE (reference sequence). V was cut by 4 bases and J by 3 bases, with 8 bases left in between. In nucleotides, the CDR3 is TGTGCCAGCAGCGCCGACAGCTACGAGCAGTACTTC. Translating it yields CASSADSYEQYF.

Concerning this clonotype itself: An end of the junction differs from the germline gene, which may be a read error. The chain recombines TRBV29-1 with TRBJ2-7, with 7 bases lining up with TRBD1. The CDR3 spans 14 residues. Germline V gene sequence: CDR1 SQVTM, CDR2 ANQGSEA. CDR3 region: CSVGSRQGSHEQYF. The CDR3, as DNA: TGCAGCGTTGGATCCCGACAGGGCTCCCACGAGCAGTACTTC.

Ten or more counts support this clonotype. This rearrangement joins TRBV20-1 to TRBJ1-6, with D possibly being TRBD1 (6 bases). V shed 0 bases and J shed 14 bases, with 17 bases lying between them. Per germline, CDR1 DFQATT and CDR2 SNEGSKA (reference sequence). The CDR3 is made up of 14 amino acids. The CDR3 is CSARDGQRSPALHF. The CDR3 nucleotides are TGCAGTGCTAGAGATGGACAGCGAAGTCCGGCCCTCCACTTT.

This clonotype showed up many times. This sequence joins TRBV29-1 and TRBJ1-3; D gene uncertain. With 4 bases removed from V and 1 base from J, the gap between germline ends came to 8 bases. CDR1 is SQVTM, CDR2 ANQGSEA, per germline. The CDR3 is 13 amino acids. The DNA of the CDR3 is TGCAGCGTTGGGGGTGATTCTGGAAACACCATATATTTT. Amino acid sequence: CSVGGDSGNTIYF.

Comments on this clonotype: The final CDR3 position lacks the conserved phenylalanine or tryptophan, pointing to a likely read error. This rearrangement joins TRBV5-1 to TRBJ1-2; possible D gene TRBD1, 6 bases. V was trimmed by 4 bases and J by 9 bases, leaving 16 bases between them. Germline V gene sequence: CDR1 SGHRS, CDR2 YFSETQ. CDR3 size: 13 residues. CDR3 sequence (DNA): TGCGCCAGCAGCCCGGGGGGTACAGGGAGCTACACCTGC. Amino acid sequence: CASSPGGTGSYTC.

This clonotype has just a few counts. The chain uses TRBV19 and TRBJ1-1; D perhaps matches TRBD1 (5 bases). The V and J ends lost 7 bases and 0 bases respectively, with 18 bases between them. The CDR3 totals 16 residues. Germline CDR1 LNHDA, CDR2 SQIVND (reference sequence). The CDR3 sequence: CASTLPGVPMNTEAFF. DNA for the CDR3: TGTGCCAGTACCCTCCCGGGGGTCCCGATGAACACTGAAGCTTTCTTT.

The table lists this clonotype with a few counts. The gene calls are TRBV20-1 and TRBJ1-1, with TRBD1 as a possible D gene (5 bases). Germline V gene data show CDR1 as DFQATT and CDR2 as SNEGSKA (reference sequence). V was pared by 3 bases and J by 3 bases, with 14 bases between. The CDR3 runs to 14 residues. DNA for the CDR3: TGCAGTGCTAGTTACCTAGGGGAGGACACTGAAGCTTTCTTT. Protein product: CSASYLGEDTEAFF.